The sequence of this T cell receptor (beta chain) was determined in a study of response to subunit inactivated influenza vaccine. In this sample, this clonotype turned up a few times. Its antigen is still unknown. TCRdb itself ran the RT-PCR reads through MiXCR, one entry per CDR3 protein. The data hold 650,000 or so distinct CDR3 sequences, with roughly 15% observed a single time. Trimming took 6 bases from V and 2 from J; bases not matched to a gene: 4. CDR1 and CDR2 (germline): SQVTM, ANQGSEA. The CDR3 spans 15 residues. General study findings and limits: The authors proposed limited new T cell recruitment per seasonal influenza vaccination.

The chain has TRBV29-1 and TRBJ2-1; TRBD2 matches 13 bases. The receptor comes from a man aged 50 to 59 who received an inactivated influenza vaccine. The starting material was PBMCs from blood, obtained roughly 2 weeks before vaccination. The CDR3 bases are TGCAGCGTAGGGACTAGCGGGACAACCTACAATGAGCAGTTCTTC. Residues: CSVGTSGTTYNEQFF.